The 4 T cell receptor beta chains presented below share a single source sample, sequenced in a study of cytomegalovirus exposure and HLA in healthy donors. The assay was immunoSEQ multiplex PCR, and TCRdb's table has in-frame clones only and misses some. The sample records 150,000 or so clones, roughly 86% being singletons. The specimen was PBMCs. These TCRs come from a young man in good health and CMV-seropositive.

CDR3 sequence: CASSLYGTGSVGYTF. In nucleotides, the CDR3 is TGTGCCAGCAGTTTATACGGGACAGGGAGTGTGGGCTACACCTTC. The rearrangement links TRBV27 to TRBJ1-2; 9 bases agree with TRBD1. The CDR3 runs to 15 residues. CDR1 is MNHEY, CDR2 SMNVEV, per germline (reference sequence). V trimming: 1 base; J trimming: 8 bases; junction bases outside the gene matches: 8.

This CDR3 reads CASSVAPGEEHGYTF. The DNA for the CDR3 is TGTGCCAGCAGCGTAGCCCCGGGAGAGGAGCATGGCTACACCTTC. J is TRBJ1-2 and V is TRBV9; unclear D gene. Germline assignment: CDR1 SGDLS and CDR2 YYNGEE. Trimming took off 0 bases at V and 6 bases at J, with 15 bases between the two ends. The CDR3 covers 15 residues.

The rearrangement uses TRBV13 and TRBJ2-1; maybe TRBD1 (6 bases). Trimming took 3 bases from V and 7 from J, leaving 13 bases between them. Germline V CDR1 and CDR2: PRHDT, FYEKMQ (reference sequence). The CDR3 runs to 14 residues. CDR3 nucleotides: TGTGCCAGCAGCTTGGGCAGGGGACGGAATGAGCAGTTCTTC. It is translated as CASSLGRGRNEQFF.

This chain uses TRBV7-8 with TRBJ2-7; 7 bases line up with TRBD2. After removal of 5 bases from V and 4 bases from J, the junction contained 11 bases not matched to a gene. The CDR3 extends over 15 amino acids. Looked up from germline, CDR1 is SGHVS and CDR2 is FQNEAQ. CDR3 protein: CASSPWGGSGYEQYF. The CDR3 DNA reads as TGTGCCAGCAGCCCCTGGGGCGGGAGTGGGTACGAGCAGTACTTC. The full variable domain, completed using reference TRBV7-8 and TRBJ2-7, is GAGVSQSPRYKVAKRGQDVALRCDPISGHVSLFWYQQALGQGPEFLTYFQNEAQLDKSGLPSDRFFAERPEGSVSTLKIQRTQQEDSAVYLCASSPWGGSGYEQYFGPGTRLTVT.